The T cell receptor (beta chain) described here comes from a study of T cell responses to AZD1222 COVID-19 vaccine. V shed 1 base and J shed 4 bases, with 14 bases lying between them. The V gene's germline CDR1 is SGHAT and CDR2 FQDESV (reference sequence). This CDR3 region has 15 residues. Study observations and caveats: The donor group comprised mostly white British people and more females; the analysis possibly underestimated clonal diversity. Baseline serology detected seropositivity in only a handful of AZD1222 recipients. Reports say nearly half of spike-specific TCRs go after unmutated variant regions. Dominant at 160-218 and 743-854, vaccine-associated CD4 TCRs also spanned spike.

In regard to this clone: Its cognate antigen is unknown.

The method was immunoSEQ multiplex PCR; TCRdb's version includes in-frame clones alone and lacks a portion of them. The sample gives approximately 140,000 clones, 75% to 95% of which show up once; about 7.5% is in the top ten. The clonotype comes from an adult who received the MenACWY meningococcal vaccine as a control. The sample here was peripheral blood, taken 28 days after the second dose of the MenACWY control vaccine. V usage is TRBV11-1 and J usage is TRBJ2-7, with no clear D. CDR3 in amino acids: CASSLEVQGGYEQYF. The CDR3 DNA reads TGTGCCAGCAGCTTAGAGGTGCAAGGCGGTTACGAGCAGTACTTC.